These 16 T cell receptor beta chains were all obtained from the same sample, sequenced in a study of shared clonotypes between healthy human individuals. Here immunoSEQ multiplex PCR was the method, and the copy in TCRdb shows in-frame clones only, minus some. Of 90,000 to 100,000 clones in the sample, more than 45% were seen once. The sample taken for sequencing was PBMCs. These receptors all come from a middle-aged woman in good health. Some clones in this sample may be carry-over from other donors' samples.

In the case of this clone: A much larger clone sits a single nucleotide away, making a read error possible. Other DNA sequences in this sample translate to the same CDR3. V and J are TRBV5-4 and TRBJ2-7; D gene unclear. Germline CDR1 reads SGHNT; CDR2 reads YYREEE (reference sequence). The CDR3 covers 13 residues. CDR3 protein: CASSLDKGYEQYF. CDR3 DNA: TGTGCCAGCAGCTTGGACAAGGGTTACGAGCAGTACTTT.

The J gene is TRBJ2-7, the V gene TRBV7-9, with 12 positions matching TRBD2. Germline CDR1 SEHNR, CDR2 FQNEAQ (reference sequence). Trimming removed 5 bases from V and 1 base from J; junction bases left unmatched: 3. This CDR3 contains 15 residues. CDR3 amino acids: CASSLTSGRSYEQYF. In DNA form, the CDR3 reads TGTGCCAGCAGCCTCACTAGCGGGAGGTCCTACGAGCAGTACTTC.

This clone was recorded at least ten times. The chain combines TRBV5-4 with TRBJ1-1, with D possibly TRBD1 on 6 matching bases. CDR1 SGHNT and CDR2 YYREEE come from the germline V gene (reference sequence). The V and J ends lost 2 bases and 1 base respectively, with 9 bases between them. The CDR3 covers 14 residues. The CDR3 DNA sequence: TGTGCCAGCAGCTTTGGACAGCGGAACACTGAAGCTTTCTTT. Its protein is CASSFGQRNTEAFF.

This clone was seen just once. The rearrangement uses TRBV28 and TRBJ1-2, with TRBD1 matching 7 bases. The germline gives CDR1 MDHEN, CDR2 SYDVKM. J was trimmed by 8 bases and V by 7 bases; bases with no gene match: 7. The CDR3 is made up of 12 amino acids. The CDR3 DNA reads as TGTGCCAGCACCACGACAGGGCTCGGCTACACCTTC. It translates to CASTTTGLGYTF.

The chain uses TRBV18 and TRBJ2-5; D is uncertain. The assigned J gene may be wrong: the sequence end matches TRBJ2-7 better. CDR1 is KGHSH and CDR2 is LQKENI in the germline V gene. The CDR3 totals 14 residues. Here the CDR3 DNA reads TGTGCCAGCTCACCGGGCAGCCAATTTGACGAGCAGTACTTC. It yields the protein CASSPGSQFDEQYF.

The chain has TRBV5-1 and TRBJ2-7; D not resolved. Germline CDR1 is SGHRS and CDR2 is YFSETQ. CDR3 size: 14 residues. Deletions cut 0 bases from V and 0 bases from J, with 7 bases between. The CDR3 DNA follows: TGCGCCAGCAGCTTGGAGGCTCACTCCTACGAGCAGTACTTC. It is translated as CASSLEAHSYEQYF. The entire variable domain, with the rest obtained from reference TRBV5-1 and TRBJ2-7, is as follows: KAGVTQTPRYLIKTRGQQVTLSCSPISGHRSVSWYQQTPGQGLQFLFEYFSETQRNKGNFPGRFSGRQFSNSRSEMNVSTLELGDSALYLCASSLEAHSYEQYFGPGTRLTVT.

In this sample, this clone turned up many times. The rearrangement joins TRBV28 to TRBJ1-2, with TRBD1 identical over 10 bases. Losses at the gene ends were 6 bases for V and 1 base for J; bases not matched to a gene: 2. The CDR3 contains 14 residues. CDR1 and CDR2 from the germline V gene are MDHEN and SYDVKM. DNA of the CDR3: TGTGCCAGCAGCGACAGGGGGCATAACTATGGCTACACCTTC. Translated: CASSDRGHNYGYTF.

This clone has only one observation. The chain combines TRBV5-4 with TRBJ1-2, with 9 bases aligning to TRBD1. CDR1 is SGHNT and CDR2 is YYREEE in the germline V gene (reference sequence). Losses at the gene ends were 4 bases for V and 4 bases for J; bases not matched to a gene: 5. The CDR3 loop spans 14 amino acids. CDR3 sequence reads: CASSQDRGAYGYTF. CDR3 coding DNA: TGTGCCAGCAGCCAAGACAGGGGGGCCTATGGCTACACCTTC.

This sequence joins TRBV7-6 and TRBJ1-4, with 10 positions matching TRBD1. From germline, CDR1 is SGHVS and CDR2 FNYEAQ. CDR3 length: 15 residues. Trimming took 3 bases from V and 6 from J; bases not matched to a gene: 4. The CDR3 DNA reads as TGTGCCAGCAGCTTGGGACAGGGGTTGGATGAAAAACTGTTTTTT. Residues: CASSLGQGLDEKLFF. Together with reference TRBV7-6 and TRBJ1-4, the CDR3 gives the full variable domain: GAGVSQSPRYKVTKRGQDVALRCDPISGHVSLYWYRQALGQGPEFLTYFNYEAQQDKSGLPNDRFSAERPEGSISTLTIQRTEQRDSAMYRCASSLGQGLDEKLFFGSGTQLSVL.

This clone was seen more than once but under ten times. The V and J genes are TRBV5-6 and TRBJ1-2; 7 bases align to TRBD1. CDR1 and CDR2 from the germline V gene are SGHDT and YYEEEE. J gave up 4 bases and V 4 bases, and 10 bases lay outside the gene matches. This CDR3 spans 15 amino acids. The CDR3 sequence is CASSPTPTGFYGYTF. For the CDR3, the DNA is TGTGCCAGCAGCCCCACCCCGACAGGGTTCTATGGCTACACCTTC.

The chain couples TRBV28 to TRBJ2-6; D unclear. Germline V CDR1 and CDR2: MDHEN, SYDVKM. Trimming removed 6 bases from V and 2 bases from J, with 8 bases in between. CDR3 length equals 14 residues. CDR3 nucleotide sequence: TGTGCCAGCAGCTCGTTTGCTGGGGCCAACGTCCTGACTTTC. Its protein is CASSSFAGANVLTF. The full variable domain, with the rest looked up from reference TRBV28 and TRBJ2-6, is DVKVTQSSRYLVKRTGEKVFLECVQDMDHENMFWYRQDPGLGLRLIYFSYDVKMKEKGDIPEGYSVSREKKERFSLILESASTNQTSMYLCASSSFAGANVLTFGAGSRLTVL.

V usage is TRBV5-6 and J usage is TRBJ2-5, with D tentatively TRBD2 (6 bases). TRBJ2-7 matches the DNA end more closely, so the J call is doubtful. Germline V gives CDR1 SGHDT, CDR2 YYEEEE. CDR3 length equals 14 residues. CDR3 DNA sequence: TGTGCCAGCAGCTTGAGTGGTGGGAGGTACGAGCAGTACTTC. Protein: CASSLSGGRYEQYF.

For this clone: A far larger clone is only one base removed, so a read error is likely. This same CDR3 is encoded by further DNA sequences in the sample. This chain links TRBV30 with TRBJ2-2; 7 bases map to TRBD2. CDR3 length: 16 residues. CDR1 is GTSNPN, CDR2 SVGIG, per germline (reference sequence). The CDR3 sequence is CAWSVSGGGFPGELFF. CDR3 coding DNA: TGTGCCTGGAGTGTATCTGGGGGAGGGTTTCCCGGGGAGCTGTTTTTC.

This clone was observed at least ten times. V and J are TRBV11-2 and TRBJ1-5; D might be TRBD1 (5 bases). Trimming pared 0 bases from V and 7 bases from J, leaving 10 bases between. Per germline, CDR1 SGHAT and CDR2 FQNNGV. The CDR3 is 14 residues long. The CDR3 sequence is CASSLDGGFQPQHF. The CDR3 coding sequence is TGTGCCAGCAGCTTAGACGGGGGTTTCCAGCCCCAGCATTTT. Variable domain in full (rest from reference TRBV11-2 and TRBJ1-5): EAGVAQSPRYKIIEKRQSVAFWCNPISGHATLYWYQQILGQGPKLLIQFQNNGVVDDSQLPKDRFSAERLKGVDSTLKIQPAKLEDSAVYLCASSLDGGFQPQHFGDGTRLSIL.

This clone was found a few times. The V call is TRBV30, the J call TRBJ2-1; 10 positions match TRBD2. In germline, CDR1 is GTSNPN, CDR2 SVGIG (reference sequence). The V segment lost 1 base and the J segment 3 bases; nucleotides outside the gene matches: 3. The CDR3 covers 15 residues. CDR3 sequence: CAWSGGLADYNEQFF. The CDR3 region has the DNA TGTGCCTGGAGTGGAGGACTAGCGGACTACAATGAGCAGTTCTTC.

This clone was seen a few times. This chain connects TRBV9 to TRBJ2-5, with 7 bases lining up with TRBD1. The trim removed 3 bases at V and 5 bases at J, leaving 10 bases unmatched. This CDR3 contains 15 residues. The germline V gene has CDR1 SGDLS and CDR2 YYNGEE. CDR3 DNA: TGTGCCAGCAGCGCTGGGACAGACCCTCTGGAGACCCAGTACTTC. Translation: CASSAGTDPLETQYF.